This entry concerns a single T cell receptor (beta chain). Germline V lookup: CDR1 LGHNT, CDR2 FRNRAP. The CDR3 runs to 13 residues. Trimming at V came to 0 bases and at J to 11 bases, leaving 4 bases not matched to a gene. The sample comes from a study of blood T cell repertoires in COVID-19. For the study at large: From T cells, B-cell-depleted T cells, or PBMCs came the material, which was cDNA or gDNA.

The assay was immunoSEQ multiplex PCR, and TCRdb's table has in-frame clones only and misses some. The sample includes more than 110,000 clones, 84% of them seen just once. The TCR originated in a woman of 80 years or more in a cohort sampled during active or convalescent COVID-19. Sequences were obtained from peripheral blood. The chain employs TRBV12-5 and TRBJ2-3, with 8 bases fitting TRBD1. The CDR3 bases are TGTGCTAGTGGTTTGGTAGGACAGGGCATGCAGTATTTT. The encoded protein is CASGLVGQGMQYF.